This T cell receptor beta chain is from a study of CD8 T cells in ankylosing spondylitis (dated by TCRdb to about 2017). In the study overall: T cell receptor beta repertoires were profiled in healthy donors and ankylosing spondylitis patients so that disease-linked TCR variants could be found. The full study cohort was made up of 25 ankylosing spondylitis patients and 108 healthy donors. Peripheral blood was sampled, and synovial fluid was also collected from ankylosing spondylitis patients.

V and J are truncated by 2 bases and 10 bases respectively, leaving an intervening sequence of 17 bases. The CDR3 contains 14 residues, cysteine and phenylalanine counted. The read is trimmed to its CDR3 DNA, 42 bases read in frame from base 1. CDR1 and CDR2, per the germline V gene, are SGHAT and FQNNGV. Regarding this clonotype: It has no known antigen specificity. No base qualities exist here, and no much larger clone lies one base off it.

General study outcomes and caveats: The disease-linked clones showed a CD8+ phenotype and occurred at relatively low frequencies in peripheral blood. A TCR beta motif made up of several highly homologous amino acid variants appeared to be characteristic of blood from ankylosing spondylitis patients. According to the report, matched synovial fluid samples from ankylosing spondylitis patients were significantly enriched for the disease-linked clones. Some of the motif variants had been reported before in the synovial fluid and blood of reactive arthritis patients, a finding that suggests common disease-initiation mechanisms.

Sequenced on an Illumina HiSeq 2500. Quantitative 5'-RACE with molecular barcodes was the method used to prepare the TCR beta libraries. The original pipeline was this. A new computational method, built on a probabilistic model of VDJ rearrangement, was used to identify disease-linked TCR variants. The public reads were reprocessed in TCRdb via fastp at Q25 and MiXCR, keeping in-frame beta chains. CDR3 protein duplicates are merged, each entry listing the most common genes and DNA. TCRdb's processing, not the authors' own work, is the source of the V and J calls. The sample table shows under 300,000 distinct CDR3 sequences, and over 15% are seen once. The ten largest clones capture around 32% of the sample.

This sequence uses TRBV11-2 and TRBJ1-2; the D gene is perhaps TRBD1, on 6 matching bases. The sequence was collected from a male donor with ankylosing spondylitis or in good health (not recorded which). Sequenced input: blood, either unsorted or a sorted T cell fraction (not recorded which). The DNA is TGTGCCAGCAGCTTAAAACAGGGCGCCAGAATCTACACCTTC. Its translation reads: CASSLKQGARIYTF.